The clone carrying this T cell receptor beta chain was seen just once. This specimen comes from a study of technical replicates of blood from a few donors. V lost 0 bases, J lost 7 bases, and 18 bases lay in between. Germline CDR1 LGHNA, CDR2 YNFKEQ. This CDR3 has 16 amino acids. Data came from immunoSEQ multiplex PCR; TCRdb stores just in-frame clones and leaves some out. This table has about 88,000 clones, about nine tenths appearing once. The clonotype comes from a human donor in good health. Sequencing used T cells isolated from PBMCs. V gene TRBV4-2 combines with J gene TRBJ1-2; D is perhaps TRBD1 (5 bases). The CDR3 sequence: CASSQDPGPGGVGYTF. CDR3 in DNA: TGTGCCAGCAGCCAAGATCCGGGACCGGGAGGCGTTGGCTACACCTTC.